The entry below gives a single T cell receptor beta chain sequence along with its context. The data derive from a study of blood T cell repertoires in COVID-19. Turning to the study itself: The study drew acute and convalescent COVID-19 samples from the United States, Italy and Spain.

Ages ranged from about 18 to 89 years, with residence in fewer than 25 US areas. The CDR3 loop spans 13 amino acids. Germline CDR1 reads LGHNT; CDR2 reads FRNRAP. V shed 4 bases and J shed 2 bases, with 6 bases lying between them. The assay was immunoSEQ multiplex PCR, and TCRdb's table has in-frame clones only and misses some. The table lists approximately 360,000 clones, around nine tenths of them singletons, with 0.97% in the top ten. V is TRBV12-5 and J is TRBJ1-5; weak D call: TRBD1 (6 bases). The sequence came from a woman younger than 45 with acute COVID-19. The sequencing input was PBMCs or T cells enriched from blood (not recorded which). The CDR3: CASGWTGNQPQHF. In nucleotides, the CDR3 is TGTGCTAGTGGTTGGACAGGCAATCAGCCCCAGCATTTT.